The clone carrying this TCR beta chain turned up a few times. These data come from a study of T-cell reconstitution after alpha-beta-depleted transplantation in children. Preparation of the TCRbeta library involved a method that used unique molecular identifiers. TCRdb re-called the PCR reads with MiXCR, one entry per CDR3 protein. This table holds 170,000 or so distinct CDR3 sequences, less than 8% found once. The material sequenced was PBMCs from the stem cell graft donor, taken from the stem cell graft. The sequence derives from a human donor who donated a stem cell graft to a child with Wiskott-Aldrich syndrome.

The CDR3 sequence is CASSPIRETTEAFF. DNA of the CDR3: TGTGCCAGCAGCCCGATCCGGGAGACCACTGAAGCTTTCTTT. J is TRBJ1-1 and V is TRBV7-9; no firm D call. V was pared by 5 bases and J by 4 bases, with 14 bases between. This CDR3 has 14 amino acids. CDR1 is SEHNR, CDR2 FQNEAQ, per germline (reference sequence).